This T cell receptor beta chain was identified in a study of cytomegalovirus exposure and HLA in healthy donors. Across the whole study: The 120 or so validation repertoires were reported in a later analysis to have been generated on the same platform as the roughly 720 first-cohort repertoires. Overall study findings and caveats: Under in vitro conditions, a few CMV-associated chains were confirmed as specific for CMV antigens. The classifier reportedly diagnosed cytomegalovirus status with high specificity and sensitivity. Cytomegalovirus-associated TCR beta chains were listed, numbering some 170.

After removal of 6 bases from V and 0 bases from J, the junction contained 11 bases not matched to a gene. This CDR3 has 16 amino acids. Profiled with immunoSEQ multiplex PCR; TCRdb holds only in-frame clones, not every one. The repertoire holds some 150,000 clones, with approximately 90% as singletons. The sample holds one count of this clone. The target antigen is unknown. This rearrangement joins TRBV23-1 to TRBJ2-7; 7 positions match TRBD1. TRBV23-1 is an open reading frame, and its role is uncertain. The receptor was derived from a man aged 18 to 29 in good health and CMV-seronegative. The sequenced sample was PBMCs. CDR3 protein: CASSLRQGPSSYEQYV. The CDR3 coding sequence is TGCGCCAGCAGCCTCAGACAGGGACCCAGCTCCTACGAGCAGTACGTC.